The 22 T cell receptor beta chains listed next were all sequenced from one sample in a study of blood T cell repertoires in COVID-19. Sequenced by immunoSEQ multiplex PCR; TCRdb stores in-frame clones only, minus some. This sample has 150,000 to 200,000 clones; about 84% occur once, and the top ten carry around 5.9%. The sequenced sample consisted of PBMCs or T cells enriched from blood (not recorded which). These receptors all stem from a man aged 35-49 years who had recovered from COVID-19.

The chain's CDR3 is CALAGGQVDTQYF. CDR3 DNA sequence: TGTGCCCTAGCGGGGGGGCAGGTAGATACGCAGTATTTT. V gene TRBV30 combines with J gene TRBJ2-3; 12 nucleotides line up with TRBD2. The CDR3 extends over 13 amino acids. With 8 bases clipped from V and 5 bases from J, the junction kept 5 bases outside the gene matches. Germline CDR1 reads GTSNPN; CDR2 reads SVGIG (reference sequence). Variable domain in full (rest from reference TRBV30 and TRBJ2-3): SQTIHQWPATLVQPVGSPLSLECTVEGTSNPNLYWYRQAAGRGLQLLFYSVGIGQISSEVPQNLSASRPQDRQFILSSKKLLLSDSGFYLCALAGGQVDTQYFGPGTRLTVL.

This chain connects TRBV5-6 to TRBJ2-5; no clear D. The CDR3 contains 17 residues. The germline V gene has CDR1 SGHDT and CDR2 YYEEEE. V was clipped by 4 bases and J by 4 bases, with 23 bases between them. The CDR3 here is CASSLVSDWPPSETQYF. DNA for the CDR3: TGTGCCAGCAGCCTGGTGTCCGACTGGCCCCCTTCAGAGACCCAGTACTTC.

CDR3 sequence (DNA): TGTGCCACCTCCTCCATGGGTGGGCTGAACACTGAAGCTTTCTTT. This sequence encodes CATSSMGGLNTEAFF. This chain links TRBV15 with TRBJ1-1; D not resolved. The CDR3 runs 15 residues. V was trimmed by 8 bases and J by 0 bases, leaving 16 bases between them. Germline CDR1 is LNHNV and CDR2 is YYDKDF (reference sequence).

The gene calls are TRBV3-1 (or the pseudogene TRBV3-2) and TRBJ1-2; D perhaps matches TRBD1 (6 bases). V was shortened by 10 bases and J by 2 bases, with 14 bases between the two germline ends. This CDR3 is built from 13 residues. CDR1 and CDR2 from the germline V gene are LGHDT and YNNKEL (reference sequence). The CDR3 nucleotides read TGTGCCATCACAGGGCTGGTCAACTATGGCTACACCTTC. Translation gives CAITGLVNYGYTF.

The chain carries TRBV27 and TRBJ2-3; the match to TRBD2 covers 8 bases. J was trimmed by 7 bases and V by 6 bases; bases with no gene match: 9. The CDR3 sequence is 14 residues long. Germline values: CDR1 MNHEY, CDR2 SMNVEV (reference sequence). Here the CDR3 reads CASRVSGGGNTQYF. Written as DNA, the CDR3 is TGTGCCAGCAGAGTCAGCGGGGGAGGGAATACGCAGTATTTT.

This chain joins TRBV20-1 and TRBJ1-2; D is uncertain. Germline CDR1 is DFQATT and CDR2 is SNEGSKA (reference sequence). V shed 3 bases and J shed 3 bases, with 8 bases lying between them. This CDR3 is 12 amino acids long. This chain's CDR3 is CSASVADYGYTF. The CDR3, as DNA: TGCAGTGCTAGTGTGGCAGACTATGGCTACACCTTC.

The genes are TRBV15 and TRBJ1-4, with D tentatively TRBD1 (5 bases). Germline-derived CDR1 and CDR2 are LNHNV and YYDKDF (reference sequence). This CDR3 is built from 14 residues. V lost 1 base to trimming and J lost 8 bases, with 11 bases between them. The CDR3 here is CATSRGGVREKLFF. In DNA, the CDR3 is TGTGCCACCAGCAGAGGGGGGGTACGAGAAAAACTGTTTTTT.

In its sample, this clone was seen a few times. This rearrangement joins TRBV19 to TRBJ2-2; 10 bases line up with TRBD1. The CDR3 loop spans 17 amino acids. V lost 8 bases and J lost 7; bases outside the gene matches: 16. CDR1 and CDR2 (germline): LNHDA, SQIVND (reference sequence). This CDR3 is CASAGQDRGLYGGELFF. The DNA for the CDR3 is TGTGCCAGTGCCGGTCAAGACAGGGGGCTTTACGGCGGGGAGCTGTTTTTT.

V usage is TRBV19 and J usage is TRBJ2-3, with 11 bases fitting TRBD2. V trimming: 4 bases; J trimming: 5 bases; junction bases outside the gene matches: 5. The germline gives CDR1 LNHDA, CDR2 SQIVND (reference sequence). The CDR3 spans 15 residues. The CDR3 spells CASSTLAGGIDTQYF. The CDR3 coding sequence is TGTGCCAGTAGTACCCTAGCGGGGGGTATAGATACGCAGTATTTT.

The chain combines TRBV11-3 with TRBJ1-1; perhaps TRBD1 as D (5 bases). CDR3 size: 11 residues. Germline lookup yields CDR1 SGHNT and CDR2 YENEEA. Trimming took 5 bases from V and 10 from J, leaving 11 bases between them. This CDR3 is CASSQGGIAFF. The CDR3 DNA reads TGTGCCAGCAGCCAGGGTGGGATAGCTTTCTTT.

The chain links TRBV2 to TRBJ1-5, with 8 positions matching TRBD1. The germline V gene has CDR1 SNHLY and CDR2 FYNNEI. The CDR3 loop spans 13 amino acids. The V segment lost 10 bases and the J segment 2 bases; nucleotides outside the gene matches: 4. In DNA, the CDR3 is TGTGCCACAGCCAGGGGGCGCAATCAGCCCCAGCATTTT. Residues: CATARGRNQPQHF.

The genes are TRBV6-1 and TRBJ1-3; no firm D call. CDR1 is MNHNS, CDR2 SASEGT, per germline. This CDR3 is built from 14 residues. Trimming stripped 2 bases from V and 5 bases from J, with 10 bases between. The CDR3 sequence is CASSESATRNTIYF. The CDR3 coding sequence is TGTGCCAGCAGTGAAAGCGCCACTAGAAACACCATATATTTT.

The V gene is TRBV2, the J gene TRBJ1-4; D remains ambiguous. The CDR3 length is 14 residues. The ends were cut back, 7 bases at V and 4 bases at J, with 13 bases in the middle. The V gene's germline CDR1 is SNHLY and CDR2 FYNNEI. CDR3 sequence reads: CASILSANNEKLFF. In DNA, the CDR3 is TGTGCCAGCATCCTATCCGCTAATAATGAAAAACTGTTTTTT.

This clone has just a few counts. The V call is TRBV5-5, the J call TRBJ1-2; unclear D gene. The V end lost 1 base, the J end lost 4 bases, and 8 bases lay between the germline ends. Germline V lookup: CDR1 SGHKS, CDR2 YYEKEE (reference sequence). CDR3 length equals 13 residues. The CDR3 loop is CASSLSRPYGYTF. CDR3 bases: TGTGCCAGCAGCTTGTCGCGTCCCTATGGCTACACCTTC. The full variable domain, in which reference TRBV5-5 and TRBJ1-2 provide the parts outside the CDR3, is DAGVTQSPTHLIKTRGQQVTLRCSPISGHKSVSWYQQVLGQGPQFIFQYYEKEERGRGNFPDRFSARQFPNYSSELNVNALLLGDSALYLCASSLSRPYGYTFGSGTRLTVV.

This clone was recorded a few times. The chain uses TRBV6-5 and TRBJ1-5, with 10 bases lining up with TRBD1. Germline assignment: CDR1 MNHEY and CDR2 SVGAGI. There are 14 residues in the CDR3. With V trimmed by 10 bases and J by 7 bases, 10 bases remained unmatched. CDR3 nucleotides: TGTGCCATCCTCAGCCGGGACAGGGGACAGCCCCAGCATTTT. Amino acid sequence: CAILSRDRGQPQHF.

V usage is TRBV19 and J usage is TRBJ2-2; D might be TRBD2 (5 bases). The CDR3 is 15 amino acids. Germline V CDR1 and CDR2: LNHDA, SQIVND (reference sequence). The ends were cut back, 1 base at V and 3 bases at J, with 9 bases in the middle. In DNA, the CDR3 is TGTGCCAGTAGTATAGGGACTCCGGACACCGGGGAGCTGTTTTTT. Residues: CASSIGTPDTGELFF.

The chain joins TRBV27 to TRBJ2-2; 9 bases are a match to TRBD2. Germline trimming cut 6 bases from V and 3 bases from J; bases unmatched to any gene: 5. Looked up from germline, CDR1 is MNHEY and CDR2 is SMNVEV (reference sequence). This CDR3 has 15 residues. CDR3: CASSAGGPYTGELFF. CDR3 sequence (DNA): TGTGCCAGCAGCGCGGGGGGGCCCTACACCGGGGAGCTGTTTTTT.

The chain combines TRBV30 with TRBJ1-6, with 7 nucleotides matching TRBD1. There are 13 residues in the CDR3. J was trimmed by 9 bases and V by 4 bases; bases with no gene match: 6. Germline values: CDR1 GTSNPN, CDR2 SVGIG (reference sequence). The CDR3 region has the DNA TGTGCCTGGAATACAGGGGTTGTTTCACCCCTCCACTTT. Translating it yields CAWNTGVVSPLHF.

The V call is TRBV2, the J call TRBJ1-5; D ambiguous. V shed 4 bases and J shed 2 bases, with 9 bases lying between them. This CDR3 is built from 14 residues. Germline V CDR1 and CDR2: SNHLY, FYNNEI. The CDR3 protein is CASSARGGNQPQHF. The CDR3 bases are TGTGCCAGCAGTGCACGGGGAGGCAATCAGCCCCAGCATTTT.

The rearrangement joins TRBV5-4 to TRBJ1-2; 9 nucleotides line up with TRBD1. Germline assignment: CDR1 SGHNT and CDR2 YYREEE (reference sequence). J lost 3 bases, V lost 3 bases, and 3 bases had no gene match. This CDR3 is 14 amino acids long. The CDR3 DNA reads TGTGCCAGCAGCTCCTGGGACAGGGACTATGGCTACACCTTC. Protein product: CASSSWDRDYGYTF.

This rearrangement joins TRBV6-4 to TRBJ2-3, with 10 nucleotides matching TRBD2. V was pared by 2 bases and J by 2 bases, with 4 bases of the junction left unmatched. This CDR3 spans 16 amino acids. The germline V gene encodes CDR1 MRHNA and CDR2 SNTAGT. CDR3 nucleotides: TGTGCCAGCAGTGACGAAGCGGGGGGGTCCACAGATACGCAGTATTTT. Amino acid sequence: CASSDEAGGSTDTQYF.

This CDR3 is CASSSPIGQSYEQYF. The CDR3 nucleotides are TGTGCCAGCAGTTCCCCAATTGGACAGTCCTACGAGCAGTACTTC. The V and J genes are TRBV27 and TRBJ2-7; the D gene is possibly TRBD1 (6 bases). This CDR3 is 15 amino acids long. Germline V CDR1 and CDR2: MNHEY, SMNVEV (reference sequence). Trimming stripped 4 bases from V and 1 base from J, with 14 bases between.